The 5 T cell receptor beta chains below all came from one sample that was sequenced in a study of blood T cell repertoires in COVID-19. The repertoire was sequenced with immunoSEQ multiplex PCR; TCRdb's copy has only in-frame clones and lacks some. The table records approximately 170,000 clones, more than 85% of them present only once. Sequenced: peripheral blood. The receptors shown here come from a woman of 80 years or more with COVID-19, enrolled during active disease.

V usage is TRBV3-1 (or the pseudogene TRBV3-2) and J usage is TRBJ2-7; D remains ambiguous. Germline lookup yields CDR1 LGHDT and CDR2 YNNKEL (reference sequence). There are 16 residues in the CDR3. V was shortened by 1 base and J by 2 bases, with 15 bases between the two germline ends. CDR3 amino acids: CASSQASSTAPYEQYF. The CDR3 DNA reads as TGTGCCAGCAGCCAAGCCTCCTCAACAGCTCCCTACGAGCAGTACTTC.

The CDR3 loop is CASSLRLERAHGTDTQYF. CDR3 sequence (DNA): TGTGCCAGCAGTCTACGACTAGAGCGGGCTCACGGCACAGATACGCAGTATTTT. The chain employs TRBV6-2 or TRBV6-3 and TRBJ2-3; the D gene is possibly TRBD2 (6 bases). This CDR3 has 18 residues. In germline, CDR1 is MNHEY, CDR2 SVGEGT. With 5 bases removed from V and 1 base from J, the gap between germline ends came to 22 bases.

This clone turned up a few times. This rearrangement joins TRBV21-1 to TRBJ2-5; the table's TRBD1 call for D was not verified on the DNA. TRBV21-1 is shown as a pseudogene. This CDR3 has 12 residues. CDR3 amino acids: CASSKQGETQYF. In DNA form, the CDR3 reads TGTGCCAGCAGCAAACAGGGGGAGACCCAGTACTTC.

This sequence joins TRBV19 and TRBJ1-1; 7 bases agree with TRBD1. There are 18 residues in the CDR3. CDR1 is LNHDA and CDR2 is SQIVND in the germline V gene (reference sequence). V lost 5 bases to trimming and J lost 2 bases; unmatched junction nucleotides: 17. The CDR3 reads CASSPGRQGPFFNTEAFF. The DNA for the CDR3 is TGTGCCAGTAGTCCAGGCCGACAGGGCCCCTTTTTCAACACTGAAGCTTTCTTT.

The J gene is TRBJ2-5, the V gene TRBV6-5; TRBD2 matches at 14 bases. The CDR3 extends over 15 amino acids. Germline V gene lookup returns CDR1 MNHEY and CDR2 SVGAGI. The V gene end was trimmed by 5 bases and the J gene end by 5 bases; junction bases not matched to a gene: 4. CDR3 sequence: CASSTTSGRGETQYF. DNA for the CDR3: TGTGCCAGCAGTACGACTAGCGGGAGGGGCGAGACCCAGTACTTC.